Listed below are T cell receptor beta chains from one sample, sequenced in a study of cytomegalovirus exposure and HLA in healthy donors. Sequencing used immunoSEQ multiplex PCR; TCRdb keeps in-frame clones, though not all of them. The sample yields approximately 44,000 clones, 81% seen once. Material: PBMCs. The receptors derive from a man aged 45-65 years in good health and CMV-seronegative. Both conserved end residues are part of each CDR3. Each record gives: D gene, V gene, clone size, J gene, CDR3 length, CDR3 DNA, CDR3 protein. D genes are given only for firm matches. Not every row has a clone size; where given, it reads once, few, many or a size class.

>TRBD1|TRBV2|NA|TRBJ2-3|17
TGTGCCAGCAGTGACCCCCCGGACAGGGGACGCGGAGATACGCAGTATTTT
CASSDPPDRGRGDTQYF
>TRBD1|TRBV5-1|few|TRBJ1-2|13
TGCGCCAGCAGCCAGACAGGGCTCTATGGCTACACCTTC
CASSQTGLYGYTF
>NA|TRBV4-3|few|TRBJ2-7|15
TGCGCCAGCAGCCCCGGGGCCCAGGGGCTCTACGAGCAGTACTTC
CASSPGAQGLYEQYF
>TRBD1|TRBV4-3|NA|TRBJ1-2|14
TGCGCCAGCAGCGGACGGACAGGGGGCTATGGCTACACCTTC
CASSGRTGGYGYTF
>TRBD2|TRBV28|NA|TRBJ2-3|15
TGTGCCAGCAGTTTATGGGGGGGGAGGGAAGATACGCAGTATTTT
CASSLWGGREDTQYF
>TRBD2|TRBV4-2|NA|TRBJ2-5|17
TGTGCCAGCAGCCCCCATCCCCAACTAGCGGCCCAAGAGACCCAGTACTTC
CASSPHPQLAAQETQYF
>TRBD2|TRBV13|NA|TRBJ2-3|16
TGTGCCAGCAGCCCCGATCTAGCGGTCGGCACAGATACGCAGTATTTT
CASSPDLAVGTDTQYF
>TRBD1|TRBV5-4|NA|TRBJ2-1|13
TGTGCCAGCAGCTTGCAGGGGGCCTATGAGCAGTTCTTC
CASSLQGAYEQFF
>NA|TRBV19|NA|TRBJ1-2|13
TGTGCCAGTCGATCGACAGGCAACTATGGCTACACCTTC
CASRSTGNYGYTF
>NA|TRBV10-3|NA|TRBJ1-1|13
TGTGCCATCACCCCCGGGGGAAACACTGAAGCTTTCTTT
CAITPGGNTEAFF
>TRBD1|TRBV30|NA|TRBJ1-2|14
TGTGCCTGGAGCCTACCGGGACAGCGCTATGGCTACACCTTC
CAWSLPGQRYGYTF
>NA|TRBV4-3|once|TRBJ2-1|16
TGCGCCAGCAGCCAGTTAGTCGCAGGGGATAACAATGAGCAGTTCTTC
CASSQLVAGDNNEQFF
>TRBD2|TRBV27|NA|TRBJ2-3|15
TGTGCCAGCAGACCCCCGGGACTAGCGGGAGGTGCGCAGTATTTT
CASRPPGLAGGAQYF
>NA|TRBV11-2|few|TRBJ1-6|15
TGTGCCAGCAGTGCGGTGGGCGGGGCTAATTCACCCCTCCACTTT
CASSAVGGANSPLHF
>TRBD1|TRBV7-2|NA|TRBJ2-7|17
TGTGCCAGCAGCTTAGCGATAACAGGGGGTATAGTCTACGAGCAGTACTTC
CASSLAITGGIVYEQYF
>NA|TRBV6-6|NA|TRBJ2-3|12
TGTGCCAGCAGCCCCGACGGGGGTACGCAGTATTTT
CASSPDGGTQYF
>TRBD1|TRBV27|NA|TRBJ2-2|16
TGTGCCAGCAGTTTGGACAGGGCCCTTTGGGGCGGGGAGCTGTTTTTT
CASSLDRALWGGELFF
>TRBD1|TRBV27|NA|TRBJ1-4|17
TGTGCCAGCAGTTCTCGGGACAGGGTTGGCCCTCGGGAAAAACTGTTTTTT
CASSSRDRVGPREKLFF
>NA|TRBV6-5|NA|TRBJ1-2|12
TGTGCCAGCCACCGGGGGGACTATGGCTACACCTTC
CASHRGDYGYTF
>TRBD1|TRBV9|NA|TRBJ1-2|13
TGTGCCAGCAGCAAGTGGACAGGGGATGGCTACACCTTC
CASSKWTGDGYTF
>NA|TRBV13|NA|TRBJ1-2|15
TGTGCCAGCAGCATCCGACAGGAAGTTAACTATGGCTACACCTTC
CASSIRQEVNYGYTF
>NA|TRBV4-1|NA|TRBJ2-3|16
TGCGCCAGCAGCCGCGCTTTGAGCGGAAACACAGATACGCAGTATTTT
CASSRALSGNTDTQYF
>TRBD2|TRBV4-1|NA|TRBJ2-1|16
TGCGCCAGCAGCCAGGGAATGGGGGGGATCTACAATGAGCAGTTCTTC
CASSQGMGGIYNEQFF
>TRBD1|TRBV6-6|NA|TRBJ1-2|15
TGTGCCAGCAGTCCCACAGGGGCGCTACCCTATGGCTACACCTTC
CASSPTGALPYGYTF
>TRBD1|TRBV4-1|NA|TRBJ2-1|16
TGCGCCAGCAGCCAAGCAACCTCGACAGGGCACAATGAGCAGTTCTTC
CASSQATSTGHNEQFF
>NA|TRBV18|NA|TRBJ2-2|18
TGTGCCAGCTCACCACTTCAATCCCGAGGACTGAACACCGGGGAGCTGTTTTTT
CASSPLQSRGLNTGELFF
>TRBD2|TRBV7-3|once|TRBJ2-7|16
TGTGCCAGCAGCTGGACTAGCGGGTGGGTGTGTATCGAGCAGTACTTC
CASSWTSGWVCIEQYF
>TRBD2|TRBV7-2|NA|TRBJ2-7|13
TGTGCCAGCAGCCAAAACGGGGGGGGCGAGCAGTACTTC
CASSQNGGGEQYF
>NA|TRBV28|NA|TRBJ2-2|15
TGTGCCAGCAGTTTAAGTGGAGGTTGGAGCGGGGAGCTGTTTTTT
CASSLSGGWSGELFF
>TRBD1|TRBV30|NA|TRBJ2-7|11
TGTGCCTGGGACAGGGGATACGAGCAGTACTTC
CAWDRGYEQYF
>NA|TRBV7-2|NA|TRBJ2-3|15
TGTGCCAGCAGCTCTACCGGGACAAACACAGATACGCAGTATTTT
CASSSTGTNTDTQYF
>NA|TRBV28|NA|TRBJ2-3|18
TGTGCCAGCAGTTTAGGTATTAGTACAGCCCGATTTCTGGATACGCAGTATTTT
CASSLGISTARFLDTQYF
>TRBD1|TRBV2|NA|TRBJ1-2|13
TGTGCCAGCAGTGGAGACAGGGTTGGAGGCTACACCTTC
CASSGDRVGGYTF
>TRBD1|TRBV27|NA|TRBJ2-7|13
TGTGCCAGCAGGCCGGGACAGACCTACGAGCAGTACTTC
CASRPGQTYEQYF
>NA|TRBV7-2|NA|TRBJ2-7|14
TGTGCCAGCAGCTTAGTGAGTAGCTCCTACGAGCAGTACTTC
CASSLVSSSYEQYF
>NA|TRBV6-1|once|TRBJ1-5|15
TGTGCCAGCAGTGAAGGCGGGGTGGGCAATCAGCCCCAGCATTTT
CASSEGGVGNQPQHF
>TRBD1|TRBV2|once|TRBJ1-4|13
TGTGCCAGCAATTCAGGGGGCGATGAAAAACTGTTTTTT
CASNSGGDEKLFF
>TRBD2|TRBV7-9|few|TRBJ2-3|16
TGTGCCAGCAGTTCCCAATTAGCGGGACTCACAGATACGCAGTATTTT
CASSSQLAGLTDTQYF
>TRBD1|TRBV9|NA|TRBJ1-1|16
TGTGCCAGCAGCGTAGATTGGGCAGGGGGCATCACTGAAGCTTTCTTT
CASSVDWAGGITEAFF
>TRBD1|TRBV28|NA|TRBJ2-7|14
TGTGCCAGCTCTTACACCGGGACAGGGTGGGAGCAGTACTTC
CASSYTGTGWEQYF
>TRBD2|TRBV7-3|NA|TRBJ2-3|19
TGTGCCAGCAGCTTAACTGGGACTAGCGGGAGAATTGGCGCAGATACGCAGTATTTT
CASSLTGTSGRIGADTQYF
>NA|TRBV4-3|few|TRBJ1-5|13
TGCGCCAGCAGCCAAGCGACAGGTCAGCCCCAGCATTTT
CASSQATGQPQHF